This T cell receptor beta chain is drawn from a study of tumor and adjacent non-tumor tissue in lung cancer. The wider study: There were some 11 adenocarcinoma, 2 squamous cell carcinoma and 1 small cell lung cancer cases. Samples averaged around 4 million productive TCRbeta reads each.

TCRbeta libraries were built with three rounds of nested PCR, modified from ARM-PCR. TCRdb recomputed calls from the multiplex PCR reads with MiXCR, one row per CDR3 protein. The sample shows over 60,000 distinct CDR3 sequences, less than 80% of them seen only once. No cell sorting was done before RNA was extracted from the tissue. Study observations and caveats: Shorter survival was associated with higher TCR diversity in tumors.

Points on this clonotype: Antigen specificity is unknown.

The sequence derives from a man aged 60-69 years with non-small cell lung cancer. Sequencing was performed on lung tumor tissue.

The CDR3 sequence: CSVIQEETQYF. CDR3 in DNA: TGCAGTGTTATACAGGAAGAGACCCAGTACTTC. The chain couples TRBV20-1 to TRBJ2-5; a possible D gene is TRBD1 (5 bases). CDR3 length: 11 residues. The V and J ends lost 7 bases and 3 bases respectively, with 9 bases between them. From germline, CDR1 is DFQATT and CDR2 SNEGSKA (reference sequence).